This TCR beta chain was documented in a study of T cell repertoires in cytomegalovirus infection. Study as a whole: In public TCR beta signatures, there were indications of both CMV infection and matching HLA type.

Regarding the study as a whole: CMV-specific HLA-C-restricted TCR beta clonotypes dominated the ex vivo response.

TCRdb re-derived calls from the reads in MiXCR, one entry per CDR3 protein. The sample holds about 110,000 distinct CDR3 sequences, roughly two fifths seen once. This clonotype has only a few counts. The antigen is unknown. This clonotype originated in a human donor in good health (CMV status not recorded). Some clones in this sample may be carry-over from other donors' samples. The source material was CD8+ T cells from cultured PBMCs, sampled from culture after CMV antigen stimulation.

The DNA of the CDR3 is TGTGCCAGCAGCCACAGGGCTAGCGGGGGTAGAGAGACCCAGTACTTC. Its protein is CASSHRASGGRETQYF. The V gene is TRBV7-9, the J gene TRBJ2-5, with 10 bases matching TRBD2. Trimming removed 5 bases from V and 4 bases from J; junction bases left unmatched: 10. The CDR3 runs 16 residues. Germline CDR1 SEHNR, CDR2 FQNEAQ (reference sequence).